This T cell receptor beta chain was identified in a study of CD8+ T cells in alopecia areata. Following RNA extraction, reverse transcription yielded cDNA that acted as the sequencing template. Assay used: immunoSEQ multiplex PCR; TCRdb lists only in-frame clones, some missing. The data show roughly 150,000 clones, with 50% to 65% seen just once and around 5% held by the top ten. The material sequenced was CD4+ T cells sorted from blood. The sequence was obtained from a human donor in good health.

The CDR3 here is CASSAGTGRVYTF. DNA for the CDR3: TGTGCCAGCAGCGCCGGGACAGGGCGGGTTTACACCTTC. The chain links TRBV25-1 to TRBJ1-2, with 9 bases lining up with TRBD1. V shed 6 bases, J shed 11 bases, and the junction held 10 bases outside the gene matches. This CDR3 is 13 amino acids long. Germline V lookup: CDR1 MGHDK, CDR2 SYGVNS.